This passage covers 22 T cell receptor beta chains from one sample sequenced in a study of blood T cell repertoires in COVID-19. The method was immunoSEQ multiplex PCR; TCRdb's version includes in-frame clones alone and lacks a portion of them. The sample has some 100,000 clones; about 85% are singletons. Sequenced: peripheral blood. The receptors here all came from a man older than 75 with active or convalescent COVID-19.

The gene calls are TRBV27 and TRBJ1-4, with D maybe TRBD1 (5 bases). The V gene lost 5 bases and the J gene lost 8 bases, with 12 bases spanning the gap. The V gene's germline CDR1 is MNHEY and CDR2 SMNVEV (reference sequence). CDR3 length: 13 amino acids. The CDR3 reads CASSREGREKLFF. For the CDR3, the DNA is TGTGCCAGCAGTAGGGAGGGGAGGGAAAAACTGTTTTTT. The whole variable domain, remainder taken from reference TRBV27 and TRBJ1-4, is EAQVTQNPRYLITVTGKKLTVTCSQNMNHEYMSWYRQDPGLGLRQIYYSMNVEVTDKGDVPEGYKVSRKEKRNFPLILESPSPNQTSLYFCASSREGREKLFFGSGTQLSVL.

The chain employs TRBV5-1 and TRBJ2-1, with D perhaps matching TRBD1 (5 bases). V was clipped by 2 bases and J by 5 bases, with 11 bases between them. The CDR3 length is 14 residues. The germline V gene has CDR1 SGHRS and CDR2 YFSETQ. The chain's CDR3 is CASSFIGADNEQFF. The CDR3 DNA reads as TGCGCCAGCAGCTTTATAGGGGCAGACAATGAGCAGTTCTTC.

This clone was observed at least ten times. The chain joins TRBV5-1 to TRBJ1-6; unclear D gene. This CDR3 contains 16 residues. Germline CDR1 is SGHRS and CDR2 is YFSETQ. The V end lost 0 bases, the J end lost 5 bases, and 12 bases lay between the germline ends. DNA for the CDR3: TGCGCCAGCAGCTTGGCAGGCCCTGAGAATAATTCACCCCTCCACTTT. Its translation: CASSLAGPENNSPLHF.

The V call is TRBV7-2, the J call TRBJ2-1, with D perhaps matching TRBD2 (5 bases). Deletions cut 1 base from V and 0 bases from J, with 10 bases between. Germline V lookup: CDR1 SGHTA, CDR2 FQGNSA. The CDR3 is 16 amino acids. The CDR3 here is CASSLVPSSSYNEQFF. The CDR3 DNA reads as TGTGCCAGCAGCTTAGTTCCTAGCTCCTCCTACAATGAGCAGTTCTTC.

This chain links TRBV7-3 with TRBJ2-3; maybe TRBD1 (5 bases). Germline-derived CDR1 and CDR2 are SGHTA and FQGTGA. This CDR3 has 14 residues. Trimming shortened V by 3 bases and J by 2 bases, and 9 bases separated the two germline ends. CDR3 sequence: CASSLDNPTDTQYF. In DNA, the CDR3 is TGTGCCAGCAGCTTGGACAACCCCACAGATACGCAGTATTTT. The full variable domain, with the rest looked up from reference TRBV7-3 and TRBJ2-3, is GAGVSQTPSNKVTEKGKYVELRCDPISGHTALYWYRQSLGQGPEFLIYFQGTGAADDSGLPNDRFFAVRPEGSVSTLKIQRTERGDSAVYLCASSLDNPTDTQYFGPGTRLTVL.

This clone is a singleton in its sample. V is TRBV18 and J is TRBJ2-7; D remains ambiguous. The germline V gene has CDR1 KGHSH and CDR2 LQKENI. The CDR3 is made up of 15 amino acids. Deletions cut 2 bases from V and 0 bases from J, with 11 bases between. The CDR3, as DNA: TGTGCCAGCTCACCAGTCAGCGTGAGCTCCTACGAGCAGTACTTC. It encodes CASSPVSVSSYEQYF.

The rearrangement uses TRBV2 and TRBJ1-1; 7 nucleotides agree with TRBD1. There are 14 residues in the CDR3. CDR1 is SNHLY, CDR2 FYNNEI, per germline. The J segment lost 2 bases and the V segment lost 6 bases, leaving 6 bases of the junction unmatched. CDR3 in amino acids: CASSVDRVNTEAFF. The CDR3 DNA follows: TGTGCCAGCAGCGTTGACAGGGTTAACACTGAAGCTTTCTTT.

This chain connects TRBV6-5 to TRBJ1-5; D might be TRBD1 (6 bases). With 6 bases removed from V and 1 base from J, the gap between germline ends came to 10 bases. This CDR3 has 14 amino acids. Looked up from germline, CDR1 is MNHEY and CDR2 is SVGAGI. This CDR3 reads CASSTGYSNQPQHF. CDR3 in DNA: TGTGCCAGCAGCACAGGGTACAGCAATCAGCCCCAGCATTTT.

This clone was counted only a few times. For the CDR3, the DNA is TGCGCCAGCAGCCCACAGGGGGCGCAATCACCCCTCCACTTT. It is translated as CASSPQGAQSPLHF. The chain has TRBV5-1 and TRBJ1-6; the match to TRBD1 covers 9 bases. Trimming removed 4 bases from V and 10 bases from J; junction bases left unmatched: 6. The germline gives CDR1 SGHRS, CDR2 YFSETQ. The CDR3 sequence is 14 residues long.

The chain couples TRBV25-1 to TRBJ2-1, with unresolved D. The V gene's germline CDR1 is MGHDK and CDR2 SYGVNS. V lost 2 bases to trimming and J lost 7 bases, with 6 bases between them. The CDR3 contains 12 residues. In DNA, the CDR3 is TGTGCCAGCAGTGAAAGCTGGAATGAGCAGTTCTTC. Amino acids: CASSESWNEQFF.

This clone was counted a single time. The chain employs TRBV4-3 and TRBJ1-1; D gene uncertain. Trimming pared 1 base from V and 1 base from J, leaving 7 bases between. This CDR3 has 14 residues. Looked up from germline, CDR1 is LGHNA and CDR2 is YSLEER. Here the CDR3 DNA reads TGCGCCAGCAGCCAAGCCACAGCGAACACTGAAGCTTTCTTT. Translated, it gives CASSQATANTEAFF.

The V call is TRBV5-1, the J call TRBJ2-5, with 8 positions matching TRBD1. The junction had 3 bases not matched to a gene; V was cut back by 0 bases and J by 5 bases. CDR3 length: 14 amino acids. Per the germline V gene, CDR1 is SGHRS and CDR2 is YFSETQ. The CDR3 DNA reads TGCGCCAGCAGCTTGGGAACAGGGGGGGAGACCCAGTACTTC. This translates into CASSLGTGGETQYF.

The CDR3 loop is CASSWLRGSPEANTGELFF. CDR3 coding DNA: TGTGCCAGCAGTTGGTTACGGGGGTCCCCGGAGGCGAACACCGGGGAGCTGTTTTTT. The V gene is TRBV27, the J gene TRBJ2-2; a weak D match, TRBD2 (6 bases). V was shortened by 4 bases and J by 0 bases, with 21 bases between the two germline ends. Germline lookup yields CDR1 MNHEY and CDR2 SMNVEV (reference sequence). CDR3 size: 19 residues.

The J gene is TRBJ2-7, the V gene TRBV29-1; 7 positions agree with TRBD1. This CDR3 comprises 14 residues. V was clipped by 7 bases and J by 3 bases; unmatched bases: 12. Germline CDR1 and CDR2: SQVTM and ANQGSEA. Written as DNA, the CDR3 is TGCAGCGCTGTTGGACAGGTCTCCTTCTACGAGCAGTACTTC. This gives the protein CSAVGQVSFYEQYF.

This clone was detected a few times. The CDR3 loop is CASSPDWAPYEQYF. As DNA, the CDR3 is TGTGCCAGCTCACCAGATTGGGCCCCCTACGAGCAGTACTTC. The chain combines TRBV18 with TRBJ2-7; no definite D call. V dropped 2 bases and J dropped 2 bases, with 10 bases sitting between them. Germline CDR1 and CDR2: KGHSH and LQKENI. The CDR3 has 14 residues.

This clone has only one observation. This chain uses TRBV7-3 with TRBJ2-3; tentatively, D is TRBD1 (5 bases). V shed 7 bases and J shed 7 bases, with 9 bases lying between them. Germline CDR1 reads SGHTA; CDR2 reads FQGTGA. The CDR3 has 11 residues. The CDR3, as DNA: TGTGCCAGCACCCTGGGGCATACGCAGTATTTT. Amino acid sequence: CASTLGHTQYF. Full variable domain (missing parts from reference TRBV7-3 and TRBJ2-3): GAGVSQTPSNKVTEKGKYVELRCDPISGHTALYWYRQSLGQGPEFLIYFQGTGAADDSGLPNDRFFAVRPEGSVSTLKIQRTERGDSAVYLCASTLGHTQYFGPGTRLTVL.

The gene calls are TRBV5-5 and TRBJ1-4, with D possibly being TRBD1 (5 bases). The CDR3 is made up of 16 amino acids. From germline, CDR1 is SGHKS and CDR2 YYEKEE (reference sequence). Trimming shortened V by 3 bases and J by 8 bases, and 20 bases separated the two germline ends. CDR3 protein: CASSSSGPSFGEKLFF. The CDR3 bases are TGTGCCAGCAGCTCTTCAGGGCCGTCCTTCGGGGAAAAACTGTTTTTT.

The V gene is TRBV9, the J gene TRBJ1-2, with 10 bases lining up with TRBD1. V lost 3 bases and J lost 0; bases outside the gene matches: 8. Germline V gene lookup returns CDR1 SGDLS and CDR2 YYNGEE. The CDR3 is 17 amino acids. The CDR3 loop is CASSGPGQGDANYGYTF. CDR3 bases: TGTGCCAGCAGCGGTCCCGGACAGGGGGACGCTAACTATGGCTACACCTTC.

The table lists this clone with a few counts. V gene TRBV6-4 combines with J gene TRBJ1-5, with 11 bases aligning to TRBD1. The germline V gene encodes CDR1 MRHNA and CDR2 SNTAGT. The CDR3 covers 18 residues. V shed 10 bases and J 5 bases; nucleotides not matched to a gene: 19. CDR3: CATTTPYGQGACHQPQHF. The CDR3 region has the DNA TGTGCCACTACTACCCCATATGGACAGGGGGCCTGTCATCAGCCCCAGCATTTT.

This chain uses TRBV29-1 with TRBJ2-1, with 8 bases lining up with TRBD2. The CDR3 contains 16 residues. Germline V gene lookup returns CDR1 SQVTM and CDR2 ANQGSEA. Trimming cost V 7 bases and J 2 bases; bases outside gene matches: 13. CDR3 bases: TGCAGCGCCATCGAAGTGGCGGGGGGTACCTACAATGAGCAGTTCTTC. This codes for CSAIEVAGGTYNEQFF.

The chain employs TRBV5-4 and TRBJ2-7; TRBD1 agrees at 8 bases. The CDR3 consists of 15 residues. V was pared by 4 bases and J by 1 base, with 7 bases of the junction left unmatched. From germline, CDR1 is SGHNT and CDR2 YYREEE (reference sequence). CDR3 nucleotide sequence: TGTGCCAGCAGCGTAAAGGGACAGGAGTCCTACGAGCAGTACTTC. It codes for CASSVKGQESYEQYF.

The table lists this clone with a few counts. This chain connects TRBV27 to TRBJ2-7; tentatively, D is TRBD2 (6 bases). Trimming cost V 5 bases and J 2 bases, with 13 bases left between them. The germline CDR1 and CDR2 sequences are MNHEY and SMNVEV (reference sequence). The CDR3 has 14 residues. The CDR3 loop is CASSPGRTTYEQYF. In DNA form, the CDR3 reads TGTGCCAGCAGTCCCGGACGGACTACCTACGAGCAGTACTTC.